Included here is one TCR beta chain sequence, with context. This sample stems from a study of identical twins. Each CDR3 protein gets one entry after TCRdb re-called the 5' RACE reads with MiXCR. The repertoire holds approximately 470,000 distinct CDR3 sequences, with 13% to 15% as singletons. CDR3 length equals 15 residues. Germline CDR1 is KGHDR and CDR2 is SFDVKD. Deletions cut 1 base from V and 4 bases from J, with 10 bases between. The sample also formed part of further work on yellow fever vaccine responses in identical twins.

The rearrangement uses TRBV24-1 and TRBJ2-1, with D possibly TRBD2 on 6 matching bases. Sequencing input: CD4+ T cells sorted from blood. The sequence came from a young woman in good health. In nucleotides, the CDR3 is TGTGCCACCAGTGATTTTGGGGGACTTTACAATGAGCAGTTCTTC. Its translation: CATSDFGGLYNEQFF.